A selection of T cell receptor beta chains follows, all from one sample in a study of blood T cell repertoires in COVID-19. Measured with immunoSEQ multiplex PCR; TCRdb has only the in-frame clones, and not every one. The table lists 200,000 to 300,000 clones, roughly 83% of them singletons, with roughly 5.2% in the top ten. Input material: peripheral blood. The receptors here all came from a woman older than 75 with COVID-19, enrolled during active disease. Each CDR3 is given with its conserved first and last residue. Fields, in order: V gene, CDR3 length, D gene, J gene, clone size, CDR3 protein, CDR3 DNA. A D gene is named only where the DNA matches it firmly. Size values are once, few and many counts, or a class for expanded clones, and some rows have none.

>TRBV6-2/TRBV6-3|13|.|TRBJ1-5|.
CASSLIDSQPQHF
TGTGCCAGCAGTCTTATAGACAGTCAGCCCCAGCATTTT
>TRBV2|13|.|TRBJ1-6|.
CASERTGSSPLHF
TGTGCCAGCGAAAGAACGGGAAGTTCACCCCTCCACTTT
>TRBV7-9|12|.|TRBJ2-7|.
CASSFRDYEQYF
TGTGCCAGCAGCTTCAGGGACTACGAGCAGTACTTC
>TRBV5-1|15|.|TRBJ2-7|.
CASSQDPGTPYEQYF
TGCGCCAGCAGCCAGGACCCCGGGACACCCTACGAGCAGTACTTC
>TRBV15|15|.|TRBJ1-5|.
CATSIPRAFNQPQHF
TGTGCCACCAGCATCCCGCGGGCTTTCAATCAGCCCCAGCATTTT
>TRBV28|15|.|TRBJ2-1|.
CASSFSGGLYNEQFF
TGTGCCAGCAGTTTTTCGGGGGGCCTATACAATGAGCAGTTCTTC
>TRBV7-9|15|TRBD2|TRBJ2-5|.
CASSITSGVKETQYF
TGTGCCAGCAGTATTACCAGCGGGGTTAAAGAGACCCAGTACTTC
>TRBV7-9|13|TRBD2|TRBJ2-1|.
CASSLGLADEQFF
TGTGCCAGCAGCCTCGGACTAGCGGATGAGCAGTTCTTC
>TRBV19|14|.|TRBJ1-1|.
CASSTGSVNTEAFF
TGTGCCAGTAGCACAGGGAGCGTGAACACTGAAGCTTTCTTT
>TRBV28|15|.|TRBJ1-5|.
CASSLSLGGNQPQHF
TGTGCCAGCAGTTTATCCCTCGGGGGCAATCAGCCCCAGCATTTT
>TRBV5-6|19|.|TRBJ1-4|.
CASSLGPPQGLATNEKLFF
TGTGCCAGCAGCTTGGGTCCCCCTCAGGGGCTGGCAACTAATGAAAAACTGTTTTTT
>TRBV24-1|13|.|TRBJ2-5|.
CATGGANQETQYF
TGTGCCACGGGGGGGGCGAACCAAGAGACCCAGTACTTC
>TRBV6-6|12|.|TRBJ1-1|.
CATSGMNTEAFF
TGTGCTACTTCGGGAATGAACACTGAAGCTTTCTTT
>TRBV6-9|16|.|TRBJ1-6|.
CASSYSGQGTNSPLHF
TGTGCCAGCAGTTATTCCGGTCAGGGCACCAATTCACCCCTCCACTTT
>TRBV24-1|14|.|TRBJ2-7|.
CATSDSVTGGEQYF
TGTGCCACCAGTGATTCGGTAACCGGAGGCGAGCAGTACTTC
>TRBV7-2|15|.|TRBJ1-2|.
CASSPLGTPRHGYTF
TGTGCCAGCAGCCCCTTGGGGACACCTAGGCATGGCTACACCTTC
>TRBV5-1|14|.|TRBJ1-1|once
CASSFRGMNTEAFF
TGCGCCAGCAGCTTCAGGGGAATGAACACTGAAGCTTTCTTT
>TRBV10-3|16|.|TRBJ1-3|.
CAIMGQQLSSGNTIYF
TGTGCCATCATGGGGCAACAGCTATCCTCTGGAAACACCATATATTTT
>TRBV27|15|.|TRBJ1-5|.
CASTLTGHSNQPQHF
TGTGCCAGCACTTTGACAGGCCATAGCAATCAGCCCCAGCATTTT
>TRBV18|17|TRBD1|TRBJ1-2|.
CASSESDRGRLGYGYTF
TGTGCCAGCTCAGAATCGGACAGGGGGCGTCTCGGCTATGGCTACACCTTC
>TRBV12-3/TRBV12-4|12|TRBD1|TRBJ2-2|once
CASSIGTVKLFF
TGTGCCAGCAGCATCGGGACAGTGAAGCTGTTTTTT
>TRBV27|13|.|TRBJ1-2|.
CASSPRVNYGYTF
TGTGCCAGCAGTCCACGGGTGAACTATGGCTACACCTTC
>TRBV11-2|16|TRBD2|TRBJ2-3|few
CASSPTSGGAGDTQYF
TGTGCCAGCAGCCCGACTAGCGGGGGGGCCGGTGATACGCAGTATTTT
>TRBV30|15|TRBD1|TRBJ2-4|once
CAWSPYRGPKNIQYF
TGTGCCTGGAGTCCGTACAGGGGACCCAAAAACATTCAGTACTTC
>TRBV12-3/TRBV12-4|12|.|TRBJ1-1|.
CASSFQHAEAFF
TGTGCCAGCAGTTTTCAACACGCTGAAGCTTTCTTT
>TRBV2|13|.|TRBJ1-1|.
CASGGGMNTEAFF
TGTGCCAGCGGCGGGGGGATGAACACTGAAGCTTTCTTT
>TRBV5-4|14|TRBD1|TRBJ1-2|.
CASSLPDRAGSYTF
TGTGCCAGCAGCTTGCCAGACAGGGCGGGGAGCTACACCTTC
>TRBV30|15|.|TRBJ1-4|.
CAWSVGGRDNEKLFF
TGTGCCTGGAGTGTTGGGGGCAGGGATAATGAAAAACTGTTTTTT
>TRBV9|16|TRBD1|TRBJ2-7|.
CASSVAGTGLFYEQYF
TGTGCCAGCAGCGTAGCCGGGACAGGGTTATTCTACGAGCAGTACTTC
>TRBV9|15|.|TRBJ2-2|few
CASSVSGDNTGELFF
TGTGCCAGCAGCGTCTCAGGGGACAACACCGGGGAGCTGTTTTTT
>TRBV3-1/TRBV3-2|15|TRBD1|TRBJ2-7|.
CASSRWTGGKYEQYF
TGTGCCAGCAGCCGTTGGACAGGGGGCAAGTACGAGCAGTACTTC
>TRBV15|13|.|TRBJ1-1|.
CAARTVSGTEAFF
TGTGCCGCAAGGACAGTCTCGGGCACTGAAGCTTTCTTT
>TRBV21-1|13|.|TRBJ1-5|.
CASTGQGIQPQHF
TGTGCCAGCACGGGACAGGGGATTCAGCCCCAGCATTTT
>TRBV7-3|13|.|TRBJ1-1|.
CASSLNEYTEAFF
TGTGCCAGCAGCTTAAATGAGTACACTGAAGCTTTCTTT
>TRBV28|15|TRBD2|TRBJ2-1|once
CASTLAGGLFYEQFF
TGTGCCAGCACCCTAGCGGGGGGGCTCTTTTATGAGCAGTTCTTC
>TRBV4-3|16|TRBD2|TRBJ2-3|.
CASSQSYGGAGDTQYF
TGCGCCAGCAGCCAATCCTACGGGGGGGCGGGTGATACGCAGTATTTT
>TRBV5-1|15|.|TRBJ1-1|few
CASSSRQRENTEAFF
TGCGCCAGCAGCTCCCGACAGCGGGAGAACACTGAAGCTTTCTTT
>TRBV2|13|TRBD1|TRBJ1-1|.
CASHDRVNTEAFF
TGTGCCAGTCACGACAGGGTGAACACTGAAGCTTTCTTT
>TRBV7-3|15|TRBD1|TRBJ2-3|.
CASSLSGQDTDTQYF
TGTGCCAGCAGCTTAAGTGGACAGGACACAGATACGCAGTATTTT
>TRBV11-2|15|TRBD2|TRBJ2-3|.
CASSPGGRAGDTQYF
TGTGCCAGCAGCCCGGGAGGCAGGGCAGGAGATACGCAGTATTTT
>TRBV5-1|15|.|TRBJ2-7|.
CASSLGRGYSYEQYF
TGCGCCAGCAGCTTGGGCAGGGGCTACTCCTACGAGCAGTACTTC
>TRBV7-2|13|.|TRBJ2-1|.
CASSLALRNEQFF
TGTGCCAGCAGCTTAGCGCTAAGAAATGAGCAGTTCTTC